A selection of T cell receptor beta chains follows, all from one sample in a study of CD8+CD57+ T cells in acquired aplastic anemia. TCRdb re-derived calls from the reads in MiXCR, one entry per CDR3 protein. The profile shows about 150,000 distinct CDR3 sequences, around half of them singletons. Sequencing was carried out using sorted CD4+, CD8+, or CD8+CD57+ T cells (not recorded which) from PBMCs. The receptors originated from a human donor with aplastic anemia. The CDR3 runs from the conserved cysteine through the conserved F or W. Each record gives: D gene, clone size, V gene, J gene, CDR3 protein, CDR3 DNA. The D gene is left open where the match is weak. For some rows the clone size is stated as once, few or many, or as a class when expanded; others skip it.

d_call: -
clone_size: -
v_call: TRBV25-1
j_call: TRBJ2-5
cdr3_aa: CASSARDGGGQETQYF
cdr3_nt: TGTGCCAGCAGTGCTAGAGATGGAGGGGGCCAAGAGACCCAGTACTTC

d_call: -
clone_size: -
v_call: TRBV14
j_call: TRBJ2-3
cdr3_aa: CASSQSGNTQYF
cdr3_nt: TGTGCCAGCAGCCAGTCAGGGAATACGCAGTATTTT

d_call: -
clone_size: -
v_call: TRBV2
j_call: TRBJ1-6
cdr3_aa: CASREKGISPLHF
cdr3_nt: TGTGCCAGCAGGGAAAAGGGGATATCACCCCTCCACTTT

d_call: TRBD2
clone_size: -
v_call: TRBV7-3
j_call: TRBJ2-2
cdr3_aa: CASSLTSVGTGELFF
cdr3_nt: TGTGCCAGCAGCTTGACTAGCGTGGGCACCGGGGAGCTGTTTTTT

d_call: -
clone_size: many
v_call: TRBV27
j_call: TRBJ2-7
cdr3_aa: CASSLGSQREQYF
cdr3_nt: TGTGCCAGCAGTTTAGGGTCCCAGCGCGAGCAGTACTTC

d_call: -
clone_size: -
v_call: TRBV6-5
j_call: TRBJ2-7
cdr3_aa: CASSYWGRLSYEQYF
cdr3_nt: TGTGCCAGCAGTTACTGGGGAAGGCTCTCCTACGAGCAGTACTTC

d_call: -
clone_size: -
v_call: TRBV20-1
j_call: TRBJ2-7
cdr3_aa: CSAGLAASGEQYF
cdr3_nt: TGCAGTGCTGGATTAGCGGCATCGGGGGAGCAGTACTTC

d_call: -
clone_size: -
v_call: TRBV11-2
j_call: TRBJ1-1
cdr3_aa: CASSLGGLWADTEAFF
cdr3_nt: TGTGCCAGCAGCTTAGGAGGGTTATGGGCGGACACTGAAGCTTTCTTT

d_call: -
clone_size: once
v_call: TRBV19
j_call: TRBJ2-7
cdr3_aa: CASSQGGHHSYEQYF
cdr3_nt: TGTGCCAGTAGTCAAGGGGGGCATCACTCCTACGAGCAGTACTTC

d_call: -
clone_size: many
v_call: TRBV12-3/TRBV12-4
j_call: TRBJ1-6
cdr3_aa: CASSRARGALHF
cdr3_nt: TGTGCCAGCAGTAGGGCCCGGGGGGCCCTCCACTTT

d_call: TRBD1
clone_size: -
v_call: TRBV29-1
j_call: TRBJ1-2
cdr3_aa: CSAGQEPSGYTF
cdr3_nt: TGCAGCGCCGGACAGGAACCATCTGGCTACACCTTC

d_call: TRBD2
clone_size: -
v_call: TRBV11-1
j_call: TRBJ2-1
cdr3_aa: CASSLRLAGGGNNEQFF
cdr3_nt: TGTGCCAGCAGCTTGCGGTTGGCGGGAGGGGGAAACAATGAGCAGTTCTTC

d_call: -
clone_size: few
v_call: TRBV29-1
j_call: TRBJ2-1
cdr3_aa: CSVSQRNEQFF
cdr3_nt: TGCAGCGTCAGCCAGCGGAATGAGCAGTTCTTC

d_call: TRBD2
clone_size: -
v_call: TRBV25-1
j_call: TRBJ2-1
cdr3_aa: CASMASGGSYNEQFF
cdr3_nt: TGTGCCAGCATGGCTAGCGGGGGTTCCTACAATGAGCAGTTCTTC

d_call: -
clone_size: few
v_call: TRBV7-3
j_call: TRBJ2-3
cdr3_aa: CASSLLEYDTQYF
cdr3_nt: TGTGCCAGCAGCTTACTTGAGTACGATACGCAGTATTTT

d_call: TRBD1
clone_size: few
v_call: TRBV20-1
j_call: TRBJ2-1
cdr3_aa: CSARDPRDSNNEQFF
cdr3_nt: TGCAGTGCTAGAGATCCCCGGGACAGCAACAATGAGCAGTTCTTC

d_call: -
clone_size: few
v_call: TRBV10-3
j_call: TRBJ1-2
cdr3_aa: CAISERGAVGYTF
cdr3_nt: TGTGCCATCAGTGAGCGCGGGGCTGTAGGCTACACCTTC

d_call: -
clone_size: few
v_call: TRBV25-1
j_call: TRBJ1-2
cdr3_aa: CASSERGLRGYTF
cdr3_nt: TGTGCCAGCAGTGAACGAGGACTGCGCGGCTACACCTTC

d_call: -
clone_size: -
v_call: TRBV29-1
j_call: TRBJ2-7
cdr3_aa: CSVAGHNYEQYF
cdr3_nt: TGCAGCGTTGCGGGACATAACTACGAGCAGTACTTC

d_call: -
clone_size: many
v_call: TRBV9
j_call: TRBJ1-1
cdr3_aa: CASSVVAGRTNTEAFF
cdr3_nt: TGTGCCAGCAGCGTAGTTGCGGGACGGACGAACACTGAAGCTTTCTTT

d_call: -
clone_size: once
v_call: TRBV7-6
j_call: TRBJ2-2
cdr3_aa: CASSLVVSNTGELFF
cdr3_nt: TGTGCCAGCAGCTTAGTCGTTTCGAACACCGGGGAGCTGTTTTTT

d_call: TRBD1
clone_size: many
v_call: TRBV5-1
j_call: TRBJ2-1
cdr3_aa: CASSLWTGGMIPEQFF
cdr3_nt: TGCGCCAGCAGCCTATGGACAGGGGGCATGATTCCTGAGCAGTTCTTC

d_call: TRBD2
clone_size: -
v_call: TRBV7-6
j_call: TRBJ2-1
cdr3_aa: CASSLDGDGGASYNEQFF
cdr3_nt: TGTGCCAGCAGCTTAGACGGGGACGGGGGGGCGTCCTACAATGAGCAGTTCTTC

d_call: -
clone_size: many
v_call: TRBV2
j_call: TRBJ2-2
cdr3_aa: CASSDQQRPNTGELFF
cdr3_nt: TGTGCCAGCAGTGACCAACAGAGACCGAACACCGGGGAGCTGTTTTTT

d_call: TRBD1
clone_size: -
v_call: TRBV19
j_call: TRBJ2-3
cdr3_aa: CASSIGQAHTDTQYF
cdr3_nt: TGTGCCAGTTCGATCGGACAGGCCCACACAGATACGCAGTATTTT

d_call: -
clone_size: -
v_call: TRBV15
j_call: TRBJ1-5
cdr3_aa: CATSRDSGRLYSNQPQRF
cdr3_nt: TGTGCCACCAGCAGAGATAGTGGGCGCCTCTATAGCAATCAGCCCCAGCGTTTT

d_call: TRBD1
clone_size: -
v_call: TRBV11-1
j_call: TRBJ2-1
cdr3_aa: CASSLGWQGVINEQFF
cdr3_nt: TGTGCCAGCAGCTTAGGATGGCAGGGGGTCATCAATGAGCAGTTCTTC

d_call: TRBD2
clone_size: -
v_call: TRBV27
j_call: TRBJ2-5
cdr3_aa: CASSPWAASGGTQYF
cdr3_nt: TGTGCCAGCAGTCCCTGGGCAGCCTCGGGAGGGACCCAGTACTTC

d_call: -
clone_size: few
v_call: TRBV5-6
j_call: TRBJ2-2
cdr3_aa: CASSLIWVVNTGELFF
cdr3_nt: TGTGCCAGCAGCTTGATCTGGGTGGTGAACACCGGGGAGCTGTTTTTT

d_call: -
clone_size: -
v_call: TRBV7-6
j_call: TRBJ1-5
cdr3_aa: CASSLVTGGNQPQHF
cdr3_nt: TGTGCCAGCAGCTTAGTGACAGGTGGGAATCAGCCCCAGCATTTT

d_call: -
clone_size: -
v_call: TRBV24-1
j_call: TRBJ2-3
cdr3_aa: CASTNGASTDTQYF
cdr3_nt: TGTGCCAGCACAAACGGGGCGAGCACAGATACGCAGTATTTT

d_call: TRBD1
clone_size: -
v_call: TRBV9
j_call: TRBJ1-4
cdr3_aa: CASSSPGTGALFF
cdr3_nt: TGTGCCAGCAGCTCACCCGGGACAGGCGCTTTATTTTTT

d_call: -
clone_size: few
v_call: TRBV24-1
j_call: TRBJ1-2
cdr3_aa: CATSDGRRDGYTF
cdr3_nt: TGTGCCACCAGTGATGGGCGGCGGGATGGCTACACCTTC

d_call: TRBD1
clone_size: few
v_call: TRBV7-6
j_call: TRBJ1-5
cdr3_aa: CASTGTGNQPQHF
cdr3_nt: TGTGCCAGCACAGGGACAGGCAATCAGCCCCAGCATTTT

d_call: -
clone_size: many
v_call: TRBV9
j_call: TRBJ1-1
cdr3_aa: CASSVAGGNTEAFF
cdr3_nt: TGTGCCAGCAGCGTAGCGGGGGGGAACACTGAAGCTTTCTTT

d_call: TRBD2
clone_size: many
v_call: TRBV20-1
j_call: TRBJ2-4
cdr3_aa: CSARHPRTRAKNIQYF
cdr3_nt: TGCAGTGCTAGGCATCCCCGGACTAGAGCCAAAAACATTCAGTACTTC

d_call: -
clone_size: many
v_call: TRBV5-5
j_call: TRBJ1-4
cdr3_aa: CASSLGGSATNEKLFF
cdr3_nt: TGTGCCAGCAGCTTGGGGGGGAGTGCAACTAATGAAAAACTGTTTTTT

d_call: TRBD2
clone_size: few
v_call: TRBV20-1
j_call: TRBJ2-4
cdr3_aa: CSAAGLDGPNIQYF
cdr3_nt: TGCAGTGCCGCGGGACTAGATGGGCCAAACATTCAGTACTTC

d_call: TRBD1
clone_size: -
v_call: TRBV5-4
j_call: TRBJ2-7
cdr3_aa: CASSEGQRISYEQYF
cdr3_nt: TGTGCCAGCAGCGAGGGACAGCGAATTTCCTACGAGCAGTACTTC

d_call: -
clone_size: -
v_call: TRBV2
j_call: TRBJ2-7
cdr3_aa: CASRRQSYEQYF
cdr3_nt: TGTGCCAGCAGGCGGCAGTCCTACGAGCAGTACTTC

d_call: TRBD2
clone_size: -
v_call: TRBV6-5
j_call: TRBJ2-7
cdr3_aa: CASSFTGLAGDLYEQYF
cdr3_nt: TGTGCCAGCAGTTTCACGGGACTAGCGGGGGACTTATACGAGCAGTACTTC

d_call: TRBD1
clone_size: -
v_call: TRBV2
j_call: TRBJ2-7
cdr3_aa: CASSYAGGEYEQYF
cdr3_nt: TGTGCCAGCAGTTACGCAGGGGGCGAATACGAGCAGTACTTC

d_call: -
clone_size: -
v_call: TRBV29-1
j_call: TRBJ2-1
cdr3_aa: CSVAGASSRGTNNEQFF
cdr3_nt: TGCAGCGTCGCAGGGGCGTCTAGCAGAGGGACCAACAATGAGCAGTTCTTC

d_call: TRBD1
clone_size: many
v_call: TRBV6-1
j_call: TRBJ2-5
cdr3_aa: CASLMNRGQETQYF
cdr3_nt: TGTGCCAGCCTTATGAACAGGGGGCAGGAGACCCAGTACTTC

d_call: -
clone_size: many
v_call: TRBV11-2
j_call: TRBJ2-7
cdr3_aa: CASSLGGRGASYEQYF
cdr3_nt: TGTGCCAGCAGCTTAGGCGGCAGGGGGGCCTCCTACGAGCAGTACTTC

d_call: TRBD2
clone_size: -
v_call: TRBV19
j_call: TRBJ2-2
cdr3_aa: CASTRTIGTSGELFF
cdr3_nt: TGTGCCAGTACCCGGACCATCGGGACTAGCGGGGAGCTGTTTTTT

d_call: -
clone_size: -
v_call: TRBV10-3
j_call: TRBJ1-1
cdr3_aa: CATGIKNTEAFF
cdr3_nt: TGTGCCACCGGTATCAAGAACACTGAAGCTTTCTTT

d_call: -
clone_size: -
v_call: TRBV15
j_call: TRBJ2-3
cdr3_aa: CATTLRGFTSTDTQYF
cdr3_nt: TGTGCCACCACCCTAAGGGGGTTTACTAGCACAGATACGCAGTATTTT

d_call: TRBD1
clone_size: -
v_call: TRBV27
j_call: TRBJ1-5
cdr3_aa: CASGTGASYSNQPQHF
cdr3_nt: TGTGCCAGCGGGACAGGGGCGAGTTATAGCAATCAGCCCCAGCATTTT

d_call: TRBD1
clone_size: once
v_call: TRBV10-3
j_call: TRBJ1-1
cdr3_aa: CAIRRARDRNTEAFF
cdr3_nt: TGTGCCATCAGAAGAGCCCGGGACAGAAACACTGAAGCTTTCTTT

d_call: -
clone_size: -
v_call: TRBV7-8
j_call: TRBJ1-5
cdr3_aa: CASSPSLRETQHF
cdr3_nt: TGTGCCAGCAGCCCCTCGCTAAGGGAGACCCAGCATTTT

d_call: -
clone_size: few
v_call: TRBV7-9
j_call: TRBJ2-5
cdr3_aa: CASSPRGETQYF
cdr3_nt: TGTGCCAGCAGCCCCCGAGGAGAGACCCAGTACTTC

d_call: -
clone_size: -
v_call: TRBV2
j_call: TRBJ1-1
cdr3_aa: CASSEALGGGEAFF
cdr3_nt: TGTGCCAGCAGTGAAGCGCTTGGGGGAGGTGAAGCTTTCTTT